This T cell receptor beta chain was identified in a study of CD8 T cells in Susac syndrome. Reverse transcription of 0.5 to 1 ug RNA was performed with random hexamers. In TCRdb, the immunoSEQ multiplex PCR reads were re-called with MiXCR into one record per CDR3 protein. The data hold approximately 120,000 distinct CDR3 sequences, with under 95% observed a single time. The CDR3 has 13 amino acids. Trimming at V came to 8 bases and at J to 3 bases, leaving 3 bases not matched to a gene. Germline CDR1 and CDR2: SEHNR and FQNEAQ (reference sequence). The chain is built from TRBV7-9 and TRBJ2-3, with 9 bases lining up with TRBD1. Material: CD8+ T cells from PBMCs. This TCR was sampled from a human donor in good health. The CDR3 DNA follows: TGTGCCAGCTCCGGACAGGGGACAGATACGCAGTATTTT. It encodes CASSGQGTDTQYF.